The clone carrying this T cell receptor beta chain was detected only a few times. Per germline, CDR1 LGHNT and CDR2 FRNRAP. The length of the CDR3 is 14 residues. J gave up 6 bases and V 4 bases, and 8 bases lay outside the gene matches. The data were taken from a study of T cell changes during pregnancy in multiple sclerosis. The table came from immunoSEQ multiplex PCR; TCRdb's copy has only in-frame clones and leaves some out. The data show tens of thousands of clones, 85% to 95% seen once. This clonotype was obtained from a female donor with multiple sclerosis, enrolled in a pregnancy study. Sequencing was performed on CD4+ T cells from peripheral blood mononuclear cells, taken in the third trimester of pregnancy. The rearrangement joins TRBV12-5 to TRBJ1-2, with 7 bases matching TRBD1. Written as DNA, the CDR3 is TGTGCTAGTGGTTCGGACCGGACAGGCCATGGCTACACCTTC. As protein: CASGSDRTGHGYTF.